The rows below give T cell receptor beta chains drawn from one sample of a study of cytomegalovirus exposure and HLA in healthy donors. Only in-frame clones appear in the TCRdb table, and some are missing; sequencing was by immunoSEQ multiplex PCR. This repertoire includes 96,000 or so clones. Specimen: PBMCs. All receptors derive from a woman in her 30s in good health and CMV-seronegative. CDR3s include the opening cysteine and the closing phenylalanine or tryptophan. Each record gives: clone size, J gene, V gene, D gene, CDR3 DNA, CDR3 protein. The D gene is left open where the match is weak. Clone size, where shown, is once, few, many, or a class for clones that have expanded.

. TRBJ1-2 TRBV14 TRBD1 TGTGCCAGCAGCCTCGGACAGGATCGCTACACCTTC CASSLGQDRYTF
. TRBJ1-5 TRBV7-9 . TGTGCCAGCTGCCGGGACACGGGTGATCAGCCCCAGCATTTT CASCRDTGDQPQHF
. TRBJ1-5 TRBV19 . TGTGCCAGTAGTGAACGGGGCAATCAGCCCCAGCATTTT CASSERGNQPQHF
. TRBJ2-1 TRBV10-3 . TGTGCCATCAGTGAAGGCCTAGACGGTGAGCAGTTCTTC CAISEGLDGEQFF
. TRBJ2-1 TRBV7-9 TRBD2 TGTGCCAGCAGCTTACCTAGCGGGAGGAGCTCCTACAATGAGCAGTTCTTC CASSLPSGRSSYNEQFF
. TRBJ2-3 TRBV5-1 TRBD2 TGCGCCAGCAGCGGGGGACTAGCGGGGGGAGATACGCAGTATTTT CASSGGLAGGDTQYF
. TRBJ1-6 TRBV7-8 TRBD1 TGTGCCAGCAGCCAAGGGACAGGGGGTAAAGGTCGTTCACCCCTCCACTTT CASSQGTGGKGRSPLHF
. TRBJ1-2 TRBV7-2 TRBD1 TGTGCCAGCAGCTTAGTGGCCAGGGGGCTCGGCTACACCTTC CASSLVARGLGYTF
. TRBJ1-5 TRBV5-8 . TGTGCCAGCAGCTTTATGGCAGGGTTTCAGCCCCAGCATTTT CASSFMAGFQPQHF
. TRBJ2-6 TRBV27 . TGTGCCAGCAGTTTTCTGGCAGGGACTGGGGCCAACGTCCTGACTTTC CASSFLAGTGANVLTF
. TRBJ2-3 TRBV5-6 . TGTGCCAGCAGCTTGGGCGCGCCCGTCACAGATACGCAGTATTTT CASSLGAPVTDTQYF
. TRBJ2-7 TRBV5-4 . TGTGCCAGCAGTTCCAGGGGTAGCGAAACCTACGAGCAGTACTTC CASSSRGSETYEQYF
. TRBJ1-5 TRBV27 . TGTGCCAGCAGTTTAGGGGGCGGTTCGAATCAGCCCCAGCATTTT CASSLGGGSNQPQHF
. TRBJ2-2 TRBV9 TRBD1 TGTGCCAGCAGTCGGCAGGGGGCAATGACCGGGGAGCTGTTTTTT CASSRQGAMTGELFF
. TRBJ2-7 TRBV5-4 . TGTGCCAGCAGCTCCCACGGTCGGGGGGCTAATGACTACGAGCAGTACTTC CASSSHGRGANDYEQYF
. TRBJ1-1 TRBV6-6 . TGTGCCAGCAGAACAGGGAACACTGAAGCTTTCTTT CASRTGNTEAFF
. TRBJ2-2 TRBV5-1 TRBD2 TGCGCCAGCAGCAAGGGACTAGCGGGGGGGAACACCGGGGAGCTGTTTTTT CASSKGLAGGNTGELFF
. TRBJ1-1 TRBV21-1 . TGTGCCAGCAGCAATGGGGCACTAAGAACTGAAGCTTTCTTT CASSNGALRTEAFF
. TRBJ1-1 TRBV5-6 . TGTGCCAGCAGCTTATCTCGGGCTGAAGCTTTCTTT CASSLSRAEAFF
. TRBJ2-7 TRBV18 TRBD2 TGTGCCAGCTCACCCGGACTAGCGAATTCCTACGAGCAGTACTTC CASSPGLANSYEQYF
. TRBJ1-6 TRBV27 . TGTGCCAGCAGTTTAACCCGGGGTCGTGATTCACCCCTCCACTTT CASSLTRGRDSPLHF
. TRBJ2-1 TRBV5-6 TRBD1 TGTGCCAGCAGCTGGACAGGGGGCAATGAGCAGTTCTTC CASSWTGGNEQFF
. TRBJ1-4 TRBV5-1 . TGCGCCAGCAGCTTGGGAGCTGAAAAACTGTTTTTT CASSLGAEKLFF
. TRBJ2-5 TRBV4-2 TRBD1 TGTGCCAGCAGCCATGGACAGGACGCCGCCGAGACCCAGTACTTC CASSHGQDAAETQYF
. TRBJ1-1 TRBV18 . TGTGCCAGCTCACCGGGGCAGGATGTTGAAGCTTTCTTT CASSPGQDVEAFF
. TRBJ2-7 TRBV7-2 TRBD2 TGTGCCAGCAGCTTCTCGCGGCGGGGGGGCCGACACGAGCAGTACTTC CASSFSRRGGRHEQYF
. TRBJ2-5 TRBV10-3 TRBD2 TGTGCCATCAGTACGCCGGGACTAGTCGAGACCCAGTACTTC CAISTPGLVETQYF
. TRBJ1-3 TRBV28 . TGTGCCAGCAGTTTAAAACAGGCTCTCTCTGGAAACACCATATATTTT CASSLKQALSGNTIYF
. TRBJ1-1 TRBV11-1 . TGTGCCAGCAGCTTAGTAGGTGGCGGCACTGAAGCTTTCTTT CASSLVGGGTEAFF
. TRBJ1-4 TRBV5-8 . TGTGCCAGCAGCTTGACAGCTTCTAAGAATGAAAAACTGTTTTTT CASSLTASKNEKLFF
. TRBJ2-2 TRBV4-2 . TGTGCCAGCAGCCAAGAAGTCCGAGCGCGCACCTACACCGGGGAGCTGTTTTTT CASSQEVRARTYTGELFF
. TRBJ1-5 TRBV28 . TGTGCCAGCAGTTTGCGGGGGGGATATAGCAATCAGCCCCAGCATTTT CASSLRGGYSNQPQHF
. TRBJ1-3 TRBV5-1 . TGCGCCAGCAGCCGGGACGGGGGGCCCTCTGGAAACACCATATATTTT CASSRDGGPSGNTIYF
. TRBJ2-5 TRBV23-1 TRBD2 TGCGCCAGCAGTCAATCGGCGGGGGTAGGAGAGACCCAGTACTTC CASSQSAGVGETQYF
. TRBJ2-3 TRBV19 . TGTGCCAGTAGTATGCAGTCTAGCACAGATACGCAGTATTTT CASSMQSSTDTQYF
. TRBJ1-5 TRBV2 . TGTGCCAGCAGTGAAGGGACAGATTATAGCAATCAGCCCCAGCATTTT CASSEGTDYSNQPQHF
. TRBJ2-1 TRBV9 TRBD1 TGTGCCAGCAGCGCCGCAGGGGGACCCCCCTACAATGAGCAGTTCTTC CASSAAGGPPYNEQFF
medium-sized TRBJ1-1 TRBV5-6 . TGTGCCAGCAGCCCTGGTGGTACACAGAATCCCCGGAGGACTGAAGCTTTCTTT CASSPGGTQNPRRTEAFF
. TRBJ2-6 TRBV6-6 . TGTGCCAGCATGGTGGGGAGCGCTGGGGCCAACGTCCTGACTTTC CASMVGSAGANVLTF
. TRBJ2-7 TRBV2 TRBD2 TGTGCCAGCAGGTTAGCGGGAGTGCAGGAGCAGTACTTC CASRLAGVQEQYF
. TRBJ2-1 TRBV5-4 . TGTGCCAGCAGCTTGAATGCGGAGACCCCCTTACCGTTCTTC CASSLNAETPLPFF
. TRBJ2-7 TRBV6-5 TRBD1 TGTGCCAGCAGTTACCCAGACAGGGGGCTTAACGAGCAGTACTTC CASSYPDRGLNEQYF
. TRBJ1-1 TRBV10-3 TRBD1 TGTGCCATCAGTTGGGACAGGGGTGTGAACACTGAAGCTTTCTTT CAISWDRGVNTEAFF